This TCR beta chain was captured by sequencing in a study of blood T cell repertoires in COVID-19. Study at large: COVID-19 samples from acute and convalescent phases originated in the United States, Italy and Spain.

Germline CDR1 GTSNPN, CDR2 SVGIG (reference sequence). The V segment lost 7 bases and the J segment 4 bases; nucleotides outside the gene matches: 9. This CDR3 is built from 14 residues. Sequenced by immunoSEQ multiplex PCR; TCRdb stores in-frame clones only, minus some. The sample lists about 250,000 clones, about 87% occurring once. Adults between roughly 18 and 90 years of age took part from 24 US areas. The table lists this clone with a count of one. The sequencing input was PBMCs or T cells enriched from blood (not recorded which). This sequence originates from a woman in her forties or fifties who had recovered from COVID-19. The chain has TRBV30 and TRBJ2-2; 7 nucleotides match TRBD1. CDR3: CASTGERGTGELFF. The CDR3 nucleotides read TGTGCCTCCACAGGGGAAAGGGGCACCGGGGAGCTGTTTTTT.